Listed below are T cell receptor beta chains from one sample, sequenced in a study of control samples from healthy donors and cancer patients. Only in-frame clones appear in the TCRdb table, and some are missing; sequencing was by immunoSEQ multiplex PCR. The data show 150,000 to 200,000 clones, approximately 92% seen once. Material for sequencing was blood. The receptor set was obtained from a man aged 30 to 45 in good health. Both conserved end residues are part of each CDR3. A D gene is named only where the DNA matches it firmly. Not every row has a clone size; where given, it reads once, few, many or a size class.

J	V	D	size	CDR3	DNA
TRBJ1-2	TRBV4-2	-	-	CASSLQQAKGYTF	TGTGCCAGCAGCCTTCAGCAAGCAAAGGGCTACACCTTC
TRBJ2-3	TRBV5-1	-	-	CASSLWGDTQYF	TGCGCCAGCAGCTTGTGGGGAGATACGCAGTATTTT
TRBJ1-2	TRBV6-5	-	once	CASSQTRNYGYTF	TGTGCCAGCAGTCAAACCAGAAACTATGGCTACACCTTC
TRBJ1-5	TRBV6-2/TRBV6-3	-	once	CASSYRGGPFRQPQHF	TGTGCCAGCAGTTACAGGGGAGGCCCTTTCCGTCAGCCCCAGCATTTT
TRBJ2-5	TRBV19	TRBD1	-	CASSIGTGIGQETQYF	TGTGCCAGTAGTATAGGGACAGGGATTGGTCAAGAGACCCAGTACTTC
TRBJ2-7	TRBV4-3	-	-	CASSHAIGESYEQYF	TGCGCCAGCAGCCATGCAATAGGGGAATCCTACGAGCAGTACTTC
TRBJ2-3	TRBV15	-	once	CATSRVRGRDTQYF	TGTGCCACCAGCAGAGTAAGGGGTCGGGATACGCAGTATTTT
TRBJ2-5	TRBV13	TRBD1	-	CASSLTGQAQETQYF	TGTGCCAGCAGCCTTACGGGACAGGCCCAAGAGACCCAGTACTTC
TRBJ2-5	TRBV25-1	TRBD2	-	CASSKPGTIQETQYF	TGTGCCAGCAGTAAACCTGGGACTATCCAAGAGACCCAGTACTTC
TRBJ2-7	TRBV6-5	-	-	CASQFEGGRSYEQYF	TGTGCCAGTCAATTCGAGGGGGGTAGATCCTACGAGCAGTACTTC